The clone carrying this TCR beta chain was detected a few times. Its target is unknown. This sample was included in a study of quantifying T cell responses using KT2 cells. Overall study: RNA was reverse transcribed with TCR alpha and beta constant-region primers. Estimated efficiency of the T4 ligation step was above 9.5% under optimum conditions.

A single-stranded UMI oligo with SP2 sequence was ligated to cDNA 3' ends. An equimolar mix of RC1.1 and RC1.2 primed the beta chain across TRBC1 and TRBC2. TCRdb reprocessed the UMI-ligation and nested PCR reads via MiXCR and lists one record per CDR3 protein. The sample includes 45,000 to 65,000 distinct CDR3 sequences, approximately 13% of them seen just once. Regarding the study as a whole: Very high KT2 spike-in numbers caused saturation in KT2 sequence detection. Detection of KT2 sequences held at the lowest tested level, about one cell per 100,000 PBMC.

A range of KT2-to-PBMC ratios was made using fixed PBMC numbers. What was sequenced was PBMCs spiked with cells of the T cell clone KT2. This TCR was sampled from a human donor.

For the CDR3, the DNA is TGCGCCAGCACCCAAGTGGGGGGACAGGGTTCCGCAAGGAGAGGCTACACCTTC. Its protein product is CASTQVGGQGSARRGYTF. V and J are TRBV5-1 and TRBJ1-2; 9 bases match TRBD1. CDR3 length: 18 residues. The V and J ends lost 6 bases and 8 bases, in that order; junction bases with no gene match: 23. The germline V gene has CDR1 SGHRS and CDR2 YFSETQ.